These T cell receptor beta chains were read from a single sample in a study of blood T cell repertoires in COVID-19. Sequenced by immunoSEQ multiplex PCR; TCRdb stores in-frame clones only, minus some. The table shows a few hundred thousand clones, with roughly 89% occurring only once. Sequenced sample: PBMCs or T cells enriched from blood (not recorded which). These receptors came from a woman in her forties or fifties who had recovered from COVID-19. CDR3s include the opening cysteine and the closing phenylalanine or tryptophan. Size is omitted from some rows. Given values are once, few, many or a class for expanded clones.

V gene: TRBV2
J gene: TRBJ2-5
clone size: .
CDR3 protein: CASSGGQGRETQYF

V gene: TRBV2
J gene: TRBJ1-1
clone size: .
CDR3 protein: CASIKGADEAFF

V gene: TRBV6-5
J gene: TRBJ1-2
clone size: .
CDR3 protein: CASSYSSAGGPYGYTF

V gene: TRBV19
J gene: TRBJ2-3
clone size: .
CDR3 protein: CASSARGGLAGATDTQYF

V gene: TRBV9
J gene: TRBJ2-2
clone size: .
CDR3 protein: CASSAPRGGYNTGELFF

V gene: TRBV7-9
J gene: TRBJ1-5
clone size: .
CDR3 protein: CASSLRGSSGQPQHF

V gene: TRBV2
J gene: TRBJ2-2
clone size: .
CDR3 protein: CASRYRVETGELFF

V gene: TRBV25-1
J gene: TRBJ2-7
clone size: .
CDR3 protein: CASSDAASGSYEQYF

V gene: TRBV28
J gene: TRBJ2-7
clone size: .
CDR3 protein: CASSPGTDLSYEQYF

V gene: TRBV6-5
J gene: TRBJ1-6
clone size: .
CDR3 protein: CASSTGSLPPLHF

V gene: TRBV11-3
J gene: TRBJ2-5
clone size: .
CDR3 protein: CASSTRYQETQYF

V gene: TRBV28
J gene: TRBJ1-3
clone size: .
CDR3 protein: CASRPSDTSGNTIYF

V gene: TRBV10-3
J gene: TRBJ1-2
clone size: .
CDR3 protein: CAISETSAGGYTF

V gene: TRBV5-1
J gene: TRBJ2-1
clone size: .
CDR3 protein: CASRVGVWERENNEQFF

V gene: TRBV11-2
J gene: TRBJ2-2
clone size: .
CDR3 protein: CASSPAGLLTGELFF

V gene: TRBV7-2
J gene: TRBJ1-1
clone size: .
CDR3 protein: CASSLGQTNTEAFF

V gene: TRBV6-2/TRBV6-3
J gene: TRBJ1-2
clone size: .
CDR3 protein: CASSAVTGNVYGYTF

V gene: TRBV30
J gene: TRBJ1-5
clone size: .
CDR3 protein: CAWSTGMVNQPQHF

V gene: TRBV6-5
J gene: TRBJ1-5
clone size: .
CDR3 protein: CASSRTGGPQHF

V gene: TRBV18
J gene: TRBJ2-2
clone size: .
CDR3 protein: CASSPPNRGQHTGELFF

V gene: TRBV4-1
J gene: TRBJ2-3
clone size: .
CDR3 protein: CASSQERDQTRGVF

V gene: TRBV7-8
J gene: TRBJ2-1
clone size: .
CDR3 protein: CASSLARDSDNEQFF

V gene: TRBV5-1
J gene: TRBJ2-5
clone size: .
CDR3 protein: CASSFTSGGHQETQYF

V gene: TRBV19
J gene: TRBJ1-4
clone size: .
CDR3 protein: CASSIGKNRRTNEKLFF

V gene: TRBV5-1
J gene: TRBJ1-2
clone size: .
CDR3 protein: CASSGSSRGYTF

V gene: TRBV4-1
J gene: TRBJ1-1
clone size: .
CDR3 protein: CASSQEHRGQAEAFF

V gene: TRBV3-1/TRBV3-2
J gene: TRBJ2-7
clone size: .
CDR3 protein: CASSHYTYEQYF

V gene: TRBV7-9
J gene: TRBJ2-7
clone size: .
CDR3 protein: CASSLWGGSAVYEQYF

V gene: TRBV18
J gene: TRBJ2-6
clone size: .
CDR3 protein: CASSPTGGSGANVLTF

V gene: TRBV12-3/TRBV12-4
J gene: TRBJ1-2
clone size: .
CDR3 protein: CASSSGVRGYTF

V gene: TRBV29-1
J gene: TRBJ2-2
clone size: .
CDR3 protein: CSVREMDSTTGELFF

V gene: TRBV6-1
J gene: TRBJ1-5
clone size: once
CDR3 protein: CASSEARDTDQPQHF

V gene: TRBV3-1/TRBV3-2
J gene: TRBJ1-2
clone size: once
CDR3 protein: CASSQEGGYGYTF